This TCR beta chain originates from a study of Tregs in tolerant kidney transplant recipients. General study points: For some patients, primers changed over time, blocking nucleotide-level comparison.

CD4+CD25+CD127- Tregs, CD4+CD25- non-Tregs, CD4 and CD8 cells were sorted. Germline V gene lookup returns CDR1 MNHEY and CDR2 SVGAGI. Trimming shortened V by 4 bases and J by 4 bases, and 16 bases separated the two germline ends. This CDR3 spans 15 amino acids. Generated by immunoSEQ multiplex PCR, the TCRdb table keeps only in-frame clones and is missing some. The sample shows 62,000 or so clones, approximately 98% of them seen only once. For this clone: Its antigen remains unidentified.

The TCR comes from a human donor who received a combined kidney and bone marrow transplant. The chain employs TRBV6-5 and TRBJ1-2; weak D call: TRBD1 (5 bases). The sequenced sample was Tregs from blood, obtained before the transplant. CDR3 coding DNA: TGTGCCAGCAGTTCGTACGGTCGGGGGAGCTATGGCTACACCTTC. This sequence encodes CASSSYGRGSYGYTF.